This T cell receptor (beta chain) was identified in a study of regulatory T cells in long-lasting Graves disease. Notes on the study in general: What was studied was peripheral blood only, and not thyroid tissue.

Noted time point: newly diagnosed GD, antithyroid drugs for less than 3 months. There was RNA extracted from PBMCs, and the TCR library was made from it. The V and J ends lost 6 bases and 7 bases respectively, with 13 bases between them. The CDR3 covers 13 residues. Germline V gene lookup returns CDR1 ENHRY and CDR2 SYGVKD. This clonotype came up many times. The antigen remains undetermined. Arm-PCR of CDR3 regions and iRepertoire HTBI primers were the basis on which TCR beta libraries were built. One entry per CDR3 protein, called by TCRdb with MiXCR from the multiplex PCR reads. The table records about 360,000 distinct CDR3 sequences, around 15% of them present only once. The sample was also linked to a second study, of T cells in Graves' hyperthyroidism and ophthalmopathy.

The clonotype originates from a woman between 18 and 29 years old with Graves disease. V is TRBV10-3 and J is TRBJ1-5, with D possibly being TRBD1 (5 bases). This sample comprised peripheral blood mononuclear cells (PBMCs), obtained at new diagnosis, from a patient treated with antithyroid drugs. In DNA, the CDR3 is TGTGCCATCAGGGATGACAGTTCACAGCCCCAGCATTTT. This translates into CAIRDDSSQPQHF.